These T cell receptor beta chains were read from a single sample in a study of blood T cell repertoires in COVID-19. Using immunoSEQ multiplex PCR, the repertoire was profiled, and TCRdb retains in-frame clones only, with some absent. The sample yields 220,000 or so clones, roughly 84% seen once. The sequencing input was peripheral blood. The receptors originated from a woman older than 75 with acute or convalescent COVID-19. CDR3s include the opening cysteine and the closing phenylalanine or tryptophan. A D gene is named only where the DNA matches it firmly. Size tells how often a clone was seen (once, few, many) or the class of an expanded clone, and some rows leave it out.

size	J	V	D	CDR3
.	TRBJ1-4	TRBV27	TRBD1	CASSLQGVREKLFF
.	TRBJ2-3	TRBV3-1/TRBV3-2	.	CASSQGSPTDTQYF
many	TRBJ1-5	TRBV28	.	CASNRIQFGQPQHF
.	TRBJ1-4	TRBV5-5	TRBD1	CASSPLPSTGGSEKLFF
once	TRBJ1-2	TRBV5-4	.	CASSLVPQANYGYTF
.	TRBJ1-2	TRBV7-9	.	CASSLLAADYGYTF
.	TRBJ1-5	TRBV7-9	TRBD1	CASSRGQGQPQPQHF
.	TRBJ2-2	TRBV3-1/TRBV3-2	TRBD1	CASSPLTFTGGNTGELFF
.	TRBJ1-2	TRBV19	.	CASASFRGSYGYTF
.	TRBJ1-4	TRBV7-2	.	CASSLGGWGEKLFF
.	TRBJ1-2	TRBV6-1	TRBD1	CASSDPRTGDYGYTF
once	TRBJ1-3	TRBV18	.	CASSPGRGSGNTIYF
few	TRBJ1-4	TRBV30	.	CAWNRAEEKLFF
.	TRBJ1-1	TRBV6-1	.	CASSESQGTYMNTEAFF
.	TRBJ1-5	TRBV19	TRBD1	CASSNDRAGQPQHF
.	TRBJ2-1	TRBV12-3/TRBV12-4	TRBD2	CASSLGRAREQFF
.	TRBJ2-1	TRBV29-1	.	CSVHTPLAGSYNEQFF
.	TRBJ1-2	TRBV6-5	.	CASSREVMDYGYTF
.	TRBJ2-1	TRBV5-4	TRBD2	CASSLAAGGTNEQFF
.	TRBJ2-7	TRBV15	.	CATSRGRVDYEQYF
.	TRBJ1-2	TRBV6-2/TRBV6-3	TRBD1	CASSYSRRDRGDYGYTF
.	TRBJ1-5	TRBV19	.	CASRPWGLEGNQPQHF
.	TRBJ1-5	TRBV6-5	.	CASHGTGSSNQPQHF
.	TRBJ2-1	TRBV6-5	.	CASSFRGDEQFF
.	TRBJ1-2	TRBV11-2	.	CASSFTNYGYTF
.	TRBJ2-7	TRBV5-1	.	CASSRDSASYEQYF
.	TRBJ1-2	TRBV19	.	CASSMWELVDYGYTF
.	TRBJ2-7	TRBV27	TRBD1	CASSSQGASYEQYF
once	TRBJ1-5	TRBV4-1	.	CASSQEITRTEFSNQPQHF
few	TRBJ2-2	TRBV7-3	.	CASSLDRSNTGELFF
.	TRBJ1-2	TRBV18	TRBD1	CASSPPGQGYGYTF
.	TRBJ2-7	TRBV5-1	TRBD1	CASSRDRADEQYF
.	TRBJ1-5	TRBV4-2	.	CASSRDGLNQPQHF
.	TRBJ1-6	TRBV28	.	CASRTSNSPLHF
.	TRBJ2-7	TRBV2	TRBD2	CASSVAGASYEQYF